What follows are 30 T cell receptor beta chains derived from one specimen sequenced in a study of shared clonotypes between healthy human individuals. Method: immunoSEQ multiplex PCR; TCRdb's copy keeps in-frame clones and lacks some. The sample lists around 600,000 clones; about 95% were seen once. Selected positively for CCR7 and CD45RO-negative, naive CD8 cells excluded terminally differentiated effector memory CD45RA+ cells. The sequenced sample consisted of naive CD8+ T cells sorted from blood. The receptors derive from a woman aged 25 to 39 in good health.

This clone appeared a single time. CDR3 loop: CASSSPDPGHRNTEAFF. The CDR3 DNA is TGTGCCAGCAGCTCCCCGGACCCGGGGCATCGGAACACTGAAGCTTTCTTT. This sequence joins TRBV7-8 and TRBJ1-1, with D tentatively TRBD1 (5 bases). The CDR3 spans 17 residues. Germline CDR1 and CDR2: SGHVS and FQNEAQ. The germline V and J ends were trimmed by 4 bases and 1 base, with 19 bases remaining between them.

The CDR3: CASSLLAGDTGELFF. The CDR3 DNA reads TGTGCCAGCAGCTTGTTAGCGGGCGACACCGGGGAGCTGTTTTTT. The chain combines TRBV7-2 with TRBJ2-2, with 7 bases identical to TRBD2. Per the germline V gene, CDR1 is SGHTA and CDR2 is FQGNSA. V shed 3 bases, J shed 3 bases, and the junction held 4 bases outside the gene matches. The CDR3 is made up of 15 amino acids.

This clone was counted a single time. The chain combines TRBV5-1 with TRBJ2-7; perhaps TRBD1 as D (5 bases). With 5 bases removed from V and 2 bases from J, the gap between germline ends came to 17 bases. The CDR3 is 15 residues long. The V gene's germline CDR1 is SGHRS and CDR2 YFSETQ. CDR3 coding DNA: TGCGCCAGCAGAGGGTCGTCGTCAGGGACCTACGAGCAGTACTTC. Protein: CASRGSSSGTYEQYF.

On this clone itself: One junction end does not reproduce the germline sequence, and a read error may be involved. V gene TRBV7-9 combines with J gene TRBJ2-2; perhaps TRBD1 as D (5 bases). This CDR3 contains 17 residues. Germline V lookup: CDR1 SEHNR, CDR2 FQNEAQ (reference sequence). The CDR3: CASSQAFNGANTGELFF. The CDR3, as DNA: TGTGCCAGCAGCCAAGCTTTTAATGGGGCGAATACCGGGGAGCTGTTTTTT. The full variable domain, its missing parts supplied by reference TRBV7-9 and TRBJ2-2, is DTGVSQNPRHKITKRGQNVTFRCDPISEHNRLYWYRQTLGQGPEFLTYFQNEAQLEKSRLLSDRFSAERPKGSFSTLEIQRTEQGDSAMYLCASSQAFNGANTGELFFGEGSRLTVL.

The V call is TRBV7-9, the J call TRBJ2-5; no clear D gene. The DNA end lines up better with TRBJ2-7; the J call may be wrong. The CDR3 loop spans 14 amino acids. CDR1 is SEHNR and CDR2 is FQNEAQ in the germline V gene (reference sequence). The CDR3 here is CASSLVGSTYEQYF. The CDR3 nucleotides are TGTGCCAGCAGCTTAGTGGGCTCAACCTACGAGCAGTACTTC.

J is TRBJ1-1 and V is TRBV6-6; 8 nucleotides line up with TRBD1. There are 13 residues in the CDR3. Germline V lookup: CDR1 MNHNY, CDR2 SVGAGI (reference sequence). The V segment lost 5 bases and the J segment 4 bases; nucleotides outside the gene matches: 3. The CDR3 protein is CASSNTGGTEAFF. The CDR3 region has the DNA TGTGCCAGCAGTAACACAGGGGGCACTGAAGCTTTCTTT.

The V gene is TRBV5-4, the J gene TRBJ2-7; the match to TRBD1 covers 8 bases. The CDR3 length is 16 residues. J lost 3 bases, V lost 7 bases, and 15 bases had no gene match. Per the germline V gene, CDR1 is SGHNT and CDR2 is YYREEE (reference sequence). This CDR3 is CASLIGPGQAHYEQYF. DNA of the CDR3: TGTGCCAGCCTAATCGGACCGGGACAGGCACACTACGAGCAGTACTTC. The whole variable domain, remainder taken from reference TRBV5-4 and TRBJ2-7, is ETGVTQSPTHLIKTRGQQVTLRCSSQSGHNTVSWYQQALGQGPQFIFQYYREEENGRGNFPPRFSGLQFPNYSSELNVNALELDDSALYLCASLIGPGQAHYEQYFGPGTRLTVT.

This clone was found once. V gene TRBV19 combines with J gene TRBJ1-1, with 7 bases aligning to TRBD1. Germline V gives CDR1 LNHDA, CDR2 SQIVND (reference sequence). This CDR3 is built from 13 residues. Trimming took 4 bases from V and 6 from J; bases not matched to a gene: 5. In DNA, the CDR3 is TGTGCCAGTAGTACCGCAGGGGGTCCTGAAGCTTTCTTT. Protein: CASSTAGGPEAFF.

The chain has TRBV6-4 and TRBJ2-7; D is perhaps TRBD1 or TRBD2 (5 bases each). V lost 5 bases, J lost 0 bases, and 14 bases lay in between. Germline assignment: CDR1 MRHNA and CDR2 SNTAGT. The CDR3 has 15 amino acids. CDR3 amino acids: CASSSGRRASYEQYF. The CDR3 nucleotides are TGTGCCAGCAGTTCGGGACGCAGAGCCTCCTACGAGCAGTACTTC.

The V call is TRBV19, the J call TRBJ1-5, with D unresolved. The germline V gene has CDR1 LNHDA and CDR2 SQIVND (reference sequence). Trimming removed 5 bases at V and 7 bases at J, with 12 bases between. The CDR3 covers 13 residues. The CDR3 sequence: CASSPWVRQPQHF. The CDR3 DNA reads as TGTGCCAGTAGTCCCTGGGTACGCCAGCCCCAGCATTTT.

CDR3 in DNA: TGCGCCAGCAGCCAAGCCGCGTTTCTCTCCACTAACTATGGCTACACCTTC. It specifies CASSQAAFLSTNYGYTF. V usage is TRBV4-1 and J usage is TRBJ1-2; no clear D. V lost 1 base and J lost 0, with 15 bases in between. The CDR3 is 17 amino acids. From germline, CDR1 is MGHRA and CDR2 YSYEKL.

The chain couples TRBV7-9 to TRBJ2-7; D may be TRBD1 or TRBD2 (5 bases each). CDR1 is SEHNR and CDR2 is FQNEAQ in the germline V gene (reference sequence). The CDR3 consists of 16 residues. Trimming removed 1 base from V and 2 bases from J, with 15 bases in between. The CDR3 protein is CASSLVSGTVAYEQYF. CDR3 bases: TGTGCCAGCAGCTTAGTATCAGGGACCGTTGCCTACGAGCAGTACTTC.

The rearrangement joins TRBV15 to TRBJ2-1; D is possibly TRBD2 (6 bases). V gave up 5 bases and J gave up 5 bases, with 13 bases separating them. CDR1 and CDR2 (germline): LNHNV, YYDKDF (reference sequence). This CDR3 has 14 amino acids. This CDR3 reads CATSGGKLDNEQFF. The DNA of the CDR3 is TGTGCCACCAGCGGAGGGAAGCTGGACAATGAGCAGTTCTTC.

The chain combines TRBV27 with TRBJ1-5, with unresolved D. V was pared by 0 bases and J by 4 bases, with 7 bases between. Germline loops: CDR1 MNHEY, CDR2 SMNVEV (reference sequence). The CDR3 totals 14 residues. The CDR3 DNA reads TGTGCCAGCAGTTTATCGAACGGTAATCAGCCCCAGCATTTT. It translates to CASSLSNGNQPQHF.

This chain links TRBV5-8 with TRBJ2-1; D not certain. V was cut by 0 bases and J by 10 bases, with 11 bases left in between. CDR3 length: 13 amino acids. Germline V gives CDR1 SGHTS, CDR2 YDEGEE. This CDR3 reads CASSLASRQEQFF. The CDR3 DNA is TGTGCCAGCAGCTTGGCCAGCCGGCAGGAGCAGTTCTTC.

The count of this clone is one. Distinct nucleotide sequences in the sample also encode this CDR3. For the CDR3, the DNA is TGTGCCAGCAGCGTAGCTTCCGGGTCCTACGAGCAGTACTTC. Protein product: CASSVASGSYEQYF. The chain uses TRBV9 and TRBJ2-7; D gene ambiguous. Germline CDR1 and CDR2: SGDLS and YYNGEE. This CDR3 is 14 amino acids long. The V and J ends lost 0 bases and 1 base respectively, with 8 bases between them.

The chain joins TRBV30 to TRBJ1-2, with a possible D match to TRBD1 (5 bases). The length of the CDR3 is 12 residues. Trimming removed 6 bases from V and 8 bases from J, with 16 bases in between. The germline CDR1 and CDR2 sequences are GTSNPN and SVGIG (reference sequence). CDR3 in amino acids: CACEREGLGYTF. For the CDR3, the DNA is TGTGCCTGCGAGCGGGAGGGGTTGGGCTACACCTTC.

J is TRBJ2-7 and V is TRBV5-1; 7 bases agree with TRBD2. Germline lookup yields CDR1 SGHRS and CDR2 YFSETQ. Trimming cost V 0 bases and J 4 bases; bases outside gene matches: 16. This CDR3 is built from 18 residues. The CDR3 region is CASSLGLRGPAGTYEQYF. The CDR3 nucleotides read TGCGCCAGCAGCTTGGGGTTGAGGGGACCAGCGGGAACTTACGAGCAGTACTTC.

This clone was found once. V gene TRBV19 combines with J gene TRBJ2-1; D could derive from TRBD1 or TRBD2 (5 bases each). The CDR3 has 15 amino acids. Trimming cost V 6 bases and J 8 bases, with 20 bases left between them. Germline-derived CDR1 and CDR2 are LNHDA and SQIVND (reference sequence). CDR3: CASRHRDPYLDEQFF. The CDR3 nucleotides read TGTGCCAGTAGACACCGGGACCCCTATCTCGATGAGCAGTTCTTC.

The chain combines TRBV5-6 with TRBJ2-5; 7 bases map to TRBD1. The CDR3 is made up of 15 amino acids. Germline-derived CDR1 and CDR2 are SGHDT and YYEEEE. J gave up 4 bases and V 1 base, and 7 bases lay outside the gene matches. The CDR3 nucleotides are TGTGCCAGCAGCTTGAGGACAGGCTCAGTAGAGACCCAGTACTTC. Its protein is CASSLRTGSVETQYF. The variable domain in full, with the rest retrieved from reference TRBV5-6 and TRBJ2-5, is DAGVTQSPTHLIKTRGQQVTLRCSPKSGHDTVSWYQQALGQGPQFIFQYYEEEERQRGNFPDRFSGHQFPNYSSELNVNALLLGDSALYLCASSLRTGSVETQYFGPGTRLLVL.

This chain joins TRBV6-5 and TRBJ2-7; D is unclear. There are 14 residues in the CDR3. CDR1 is MNHEY and CDR2 is SVGAGI in the germline V gene. The V end lost 6 bases, the J end lost 4 bases, and 16 bases lay between the germline ends. The CDR3 region is CASSPLGSEYEQYF. Here the CDR3 DNA reads TGTGCCAGCAGCCCTCTGGGATCAGAGTACGAGCAGTACTTC.

The V gene is TRBV5-1, the J gene TRBJ2-4; the D is unclear. CDR1 and CDR2 (germline): SGHRS, YFSETQ. The V end lost 0 bases, the J end lost 6 bases, and 13 bases lay between the germline ends. CDR3 length: 15 residues. The CDR3 DNA reads as TGCGCCAGCAGCTTGGTTCGCGATAGGAGAAACATTCAGTACTTC. Its protein product is CASSLVRDRRNIQYF.

The chain is built from TRBV7-3 and TRBJ2-1; 7 bases are a match to TRBD2. Trimming removed 5 bases from V and 0 bases from J; junction bases left unmatched: 7. CDR3 size: 16 residues. Germline values: CDR1 SGHTA, CDR2 FQGTGA. The DNA of the CDR3 is TGTGCCAGCAGCCCGGTAGCGGGCAGCTCCTACAATGAGCAGTTCTTC. It yields the protein CASSPVAGSSYNEQFF.

The chain joins TRBV7-8 to TRBJ2-7; D possibly uses TRBD1 or TRBD2 (5 bases each). CDR3 length: 14 residues. The germline gives CDR1 SGHVS, CDR2 FQNEAQ. With 3 bases removed from V and 8 bases from J, the gap between germline ends came to 17 bases. The CDR3 is CASSFGTGQIQQYF. CDR3 sequence (DNA): TGTGCCAGCAGCTTCGGGACGGGGCAGATTCAGCAGTACTTC.

The chain carries TRBV7-8 and TRBJ2-2, with TRBD1 matching over 7 bases. With 5 bases clipped from V and 2 bases from J, the junction kept 11 bases outside the gene matches. Germline V CDR1 and CDR2: SGHVS, FQNEAQ. The CDR3 spans 17 residues. The CDR3: CASSAKAGGANTGELFF. As DNA, the CDR3 is TGTGCCAGCAGCGCGAAGGCAGGGGGTGCAAACACCGGGGAGCTGTTTTTT.

This chain connects TRBV21-1 to TRBJ1-5. TRBV21-1 is a pseudogene segment. CDR3 length: 15 amino acids. The CDR3 is CASSKEMVVGQPQHF. In nucleotides, the CDR3 is TGTGCCAGCAGCAAAGAGATGGTAGTCGGCCAGCCCCAGCATTTT.

The gene calls are TRBV28 and TRBJ2-7; D is unclear. The CDR3 sequence is 14 residues long. CDR1 is MDHEN, CDR2 SYDVKM, per germline. The V gene lost 6 bases and the J gene lost 2 bases, with 14 bases spanning the gap. CDR3 sequence (DNA): TGTGCCAGCAGGGGCATCAGGAGCCCCTACGAGCAGTACTTC. This sequence encodes CASRGIRSPYEQYF.

V and J are TRBV25-1 and TRBJ2-1, with TRBD1 matching over 7 bases. CDR3 length: 14 residues. J lost 2 bases, V lost 5 bases, and 3 bases had no gene match. The germline CDR1 and CDR2 sequences are MGHDK and SYGVNS. Here the CDR3 DNA reads TGTGCCAGCAGTCTAGGGGGCCCCTACAATGAGCAGTTCTTC. Its protein product is CASSLGGPYNEQFF.

The chain links TRBV20-1 to TRBJ1-1; D unresolved. With 7 bases removed from V and 5 bases from J, the gap between germline ends came to 11 bases. Germline lookup yields CDR1 DFQATT and CDR2 SNEGSKA (reference sequence). CDR3 size: 11 residues. The CDR3 DNA reads as TGCAGTGGTCAGACGGGAACTGAAGCTTTCTTT. Translating gives CSGQTGTEAFF.

The chain recombines TRBV2 with TRBJ2-7; 7 nucleotides line up with TRBD2. The CDR3 is made up of 13 amino acids. CDR1 is SNHLY, CDR2 FYNNEI, per germline. V lost 6 bases to trimming and J lost 4 bases; unmatched junction nucleotides: 6. Here the CDR3 DNA reads TGTGCCAGCAGAGAGACTAGCAGATACGAGCAGTACTTC. Translation: CASRETSRYEQYF.